Shown below are 27 T cell receptor beta chains from a single sample sequenced in a study of blood T cell repertoires in COVID-19. Clones were sequenced by immunoSEQ multiplex PCR, and TCRdb holds only the in-frame ones, with some missing. The table has a few hundred thousand clones, 75% to 90% seen once. Sequencing was done on a sample of peripheral blood. Every receptor here comes from a woman aged 60-75 years with acute or convalescent COVID-19.

The chain carries TRBV30 and TRBJ1-6; D might be TRBD1 (5 bases). Germline CDR1 reads GTSNPN; CDR2 reads SVGIG (reference sequence). This CDR3 spans 13 amino acids. V gave up 7 bases and J gave up 7 bases, with 14 bases separating them. CDR3 sequence (DNA): TGTGCCTCCCCGGGGACTGCGAATTCACCCCTCCACTTT. The encoded protein is CASPGTANSPLHF. Drawing the rest from reference TRBV30 and TRBJ1-6, the complete variable domain is SQTIHQWPATLVQPVGSPLSLECTVEGTSNPNLYWYRQAAGRGLQLLFYSVGIGQISSEVPQNLSASRPQDRQFILSSKKLLLSDSGFYLCASPGTANSPLHFGNGTRLTVT.

This clone appeared a single time. This rearrangement joins TRBV2 to TRBJ2-2; perhaps TRBD2 as D (6 bases). V gave up 6 bases and J gave up 0 bases, with 14 bases separating them. The CDR3 is 16 amino acids. CDR1 SNHLY and CDR2 FYNNEI come from the germline V gene. Here the CDR3 reads CASRHEGGTNTGELFF. CDR3 DNA: TGTGCCAGCAGACACGAGGGCGGGACGAACACCGGGGAGCTGTTTTTT.

The chain is built from TRBV20-1 and TRBJ2-6; 8 bases align to TRBD2. Germline V CDR1 and CDR2: DFQATT, SNEGSKA (reference sequence). V gave up 3 bases and J gave up 1 base; unmatched junction bases: 2. This CDR3 is built from 15 residues. CDR3 nucleotides: TGCAGTGCTAGTCGCGGGAGGTCTGGGGCCAACGTCCTGACTTTC. This translates into CSASRGRSGANVLTF.

The chain joins TRBV5-1 to TRBJ2-3, with TRBD2 matching over 12 bases. This CDR3 has 17 amino acids. After removal of 0 bases from V and 3 bases from J, the junction contained 5 bases not matched to a gene. The germline V gene has CDR1 SGHRS and CDR2 YFSETQ. CDR3 residues: CASSLDGLAGGTDTQYF. The CDR3 DNA sequence: TGCGCCAGCAGCTTGGATGGGCTAGCGGGGGGGACAGATACGCAGTATTTT. Full variable domain (missing parts from reference TRBV5-1 and TRBJ2-3): KAGVTQTPRYLIKTRGQQVTLSCSPISGHRSVSWYQQTPGQGLQFLFEYFSETQRNKGNFPGRFSGRQFSNSRSEMNVSTLELGDSALYLCASSLDGLAGGTDTQYFGPGTRLTVL.

V usage is TRBV18 and J usage is TRBJ1-4; the match to TRBD1 covers 10 bases. The germline V gene has CDR1 KGHSH and CDR2 LQKENI. V shed 6 bases, J shed 7 bases, and the junction held 8 bases outside the gene matches. The CDR3 extends over 15 amino acids. CDR3 amino acids: CASSPDRGRVEKLFF. The CDR3 DNA reads TGTGCCAGCTCGCCTGACAGGGGGCGCGTTGAAAAACTGTTTTTT.

This chain uses TRBV11-2 with TRBJ2-5; 10 positions match TRBD1. The length of the CDR3 is 16 residues. Germline V gene sequence: CDR1 SGHAT, CDR2 FQNNGV. The V segment lost 4 bases and the J segment 4 bases; nucleotides outside the gene matches: 9. This chain's CDR3 is CASSYPDRGTPETQYF. The CDR3, as DNA: TGTGCCAGCAGCTACCCGGACAGGGGGACCCCAGAGACCCAGTACTTC.

Remarks on this clone: Other DNA sequences in the sample encode the same CDR3. The J gene is TRBJ1-1, the V gene TRBV4-3, with a tentative D call TRBD1 (5 bases). The germline V and J ends were trimmed by 0 bases and 0 bases, with 5 bases remaining between them. Germline V gene sequence: CDR1 LGHNA, CDR2 YSLEER. CDR3 length: 14 amino acids. CDR3 DNA: TGCGCCAGCAGCCAAGACAGGGTGAACACTGAAGCTTTCTTT. The encoded protein is CASSQDRVNTEAFF.

This clone appeared a single time. The V gene is TRBV11-2, the J gene TRBJ2-7; TRBD1 agrees at 8 bases. Per germline, CDR1 SGHAT and CDR2 FQNNGV. Losses at the gene ends were 5 bases for V and 2 bases for J; bases not matched to a gene: 11. CDR3 length: 16 residues. CDR3 sequence reads: CASSTWTGQGAYEQYF. The CDR3 DNA reads TGTGCCAGCAGCACGTGGACAGGGCAGGGGGCCTACGAGCAGTACTTC.

The chain couples TRBV24-1 to TRBJ2-5; 8 bases are a match to TRBD2. CDR3 size: 13 residues. Trimming cost V 6 bases and J 3 bases; bases outside gene matches: 2. Germline V gene data show CDR1 as KGHDR and CDR2 as SFDVKD. CDR3 nucleotides: TGTGCCACCAGTATAGCGGGAAAAGAGACCCAGTACTTC. It yields the protein CATSIAGKETQYF.

The chain is built from TRBV7-2 and TRBJ1-2, with D hard to call. This CDR3 contains 16 residues. In germline, CDR1 is SGHTA, CDR2 FQGNSA. V was shortened by 0 bases and J by 0 bases, with 11 bases between the two germline ends. CDR3 DNA sequence: TGTGCCAGCAGCTTAGCCGCAGGATTTACTAACTATGGCTACACCTTC. Its protein product is CASSLAAGFTNYGYTF.

The V call is TRBV5-3, the J call TRBJ2-3; TRBD2 matches 8 bases. TRBV5-3 is an ORF, and what it does is uncertain. The V and J ends lost 1 base and 3 bases, in that order; junction bases with no gene match: 7. CDR3 length: 16 amino acids. As DNA, the CDR3 is TGTGCCAGAAGCTTGCATGGTAGCGGGGAAACAGATACGCAGTATTTT. Its translation is CARSLHGSGETDTQYF.

This rearrangement joins TRBV7-6 to TRBJ1-3; TRBD1 is a possible D gene (5 bases). V was shortened by 0 bases and J by 4 bases, with 10 bases between the two germline ends. The CDR3 is 15 amino acids. In germline, CDR1 is SGHVS, CDR2 FNYEAQ. In nucleotides, the CDR3 is TGTGCCAGCAGCTTAGCTGAGACAGCCGGAAACACCATATATTTT. This gives the protein CASSLAETAGNTIYF.

This clone was seen a few times. The chain recombines TRBV5-8 with TRBJ1-3, with TRBD1 as a possible D gene (5 bases). The CDR3 contains 14 residues. Trimming pared 5 bases from V and 3 bases from J, leaving 12 bases between. In germline, CDR1 is SGHTS, CDR2 YDEGEE. The CDR3, as DNA: TGTGCCAGCAGGACCAGGGCGGATGGAAACACCATATATTTT. It is translated as CASRTRADGNTIYF.

The chain links TRBV5-1 to TRBJ2-2, with 7 bases lining up with TRBD1. The CDR3 spans 15 residues. Germline CDR1 SGHRS, CDR2 YFSETQ. V lost 1 base to trimming and J lost 6 bases; unmatched junction nucleotides: 6. The CDR3 spells CASSLKPTGAGELFF. CDR3 coding DNA: TGCGCCAGCAGCTTGAAACCCACAGGGGCCGGGGAGCTGTTTTTT.

This clone has more than one count but fewer than ten. This rearrangement joins TRBV5-4 to TRBJ1-6, with TRBD1 identical over 9 bases. The germline gives CDR1 SGHNT, CDR2 YYREEE (reference sequence). This CDR3 is 15 amino acids long. Trimming took 0 bases from V and 6 from J; bases not matched to a gene: 1. Here the CDR3 reads CASSLGTGVNSPLHF. The CDR3 DNA is TGTGCCAGCAGCTTGGGGACAGGGGTTAATTCACCCCTCCACTTT.

The chain carries TRBV19 and TRBJ2-7; TRBD1 matches at 8 bases. With 1 base clipped from V and 4 bases from J, the junction kept 9 bases outside the gene matches. This CDR3 has 16 amino acids. Germline-derived CDR1 and CDR2 are LNHDA and SQIVND (reference sequence). This CDR3 is CASSIGGRGLGYEQYF. The CDR3 nucleotides read TGTGCCAGTAGTATAGGCGGCAGGGGGCTGGGATACGAGCAGTACTTC.

The chain employs TRBV4-1 and TRBJ1-5, with 7 bases lining up with TRBD1. CDR3 length: 14 amino acids. Germline CDR1 is MGHRA and CDR2 is YSYEKL. The J segment lost 6 bases and the V segment lost 1 base, leaving 3 bases of the junction unmatched. This CDR3 is CASSQADRVQPQHF. The CDR3 DNA follows: TGCGCCAGCAGCCAAGCCGACAGGGTTCAGCCCCAGCATTTT.

Only a few counts were recorded for this clone. The V and J genes are TRBV7-2 and TRBJ2-4, with D possibly being TRBD1 (5 bases). The CDR3 is 14 amino acids. CDR1 and CDR2 from the germline V gene are SGHTA and FQGNSA. The germline V and J ends were trimmed by 7 bases and 6 bases, with 16 bases remaining between them. The CDR3 protein is CASTAARGRNIQYF. Written as DNA, the CDR3 is TGTGCCAGCACCGCGGCAAGGGGTAGAAACATTCAGTACTTC.

The chain couples TRBV27 to TRBJ1-4; 7 positions agree with TRBD1. The CDR3 covers 16 residues. J lost 0 bases, V lost 6 bases, and 7 bases had no gene match. Looked up from germline, CDR1 is MNHEY and CDR2 is SMNVEV (reference sequence). In nucleotides, the CDR3 is TGTGCCAGCAGCCTAACAGGGGACGCAACTAATGAAAAACTGTTTTTT. This gives the protein CASSLTGDATNEKLFF.

The V and J genes are TRBV3-1 (or the pseudogene TRBV3-2) and TRBJ2-7; TRBD1 matches 11 bases. CDR1 and CDR2 from the germline V gene are LGHDT and YNNKEL (reference sequence). V shed 4 bases, J shed 0 bases, and the junction held 5 bases outside the gene matches. This CDR3 has 16 amino acids. In DNA form, the CDR3 reads TGTGCCAGCAGCCCGAAGGACAGGGGGCCCTCCTACGAGCAGTACTTC. This gives the protein CASSPKDRGPSYEQYF.

The J gene is TRBJ1-2, the V gene TRBV5-4; 7 nucleotides agree with TRBD1. The CDR3 covers 14 residues. In germline, CDR1 is SGHNT, CDR2 YYREEE (reference sequence). V trimming: 5 bases; J trimming: 3 bases; junction bases outside the gene matches: 7. CDR3 DNA: TGTGCCAGCAGACTCCTGGGGACAGACTATGGCTACACCTTC. The encoded protein is CASRLLGTDYGYTF. The full variable domain, completed using reference TRBV5-4 and TRBJ1-2, is ETGVTQSPTHLIKTRGQQVTLRCSSQSGHNTVSWYQQALGQGPQFIFQYYREEENGRGNFPPRFSGLQFPNYSSELNVNALELDDSALYLCASRLLGTDYGYTFGSGTRLTVV.

With respect to this clone: Other DNA sequences in this specimen translate into the identical CDR3. V usage is TRBV5-1 and J usage is TRBJ1-1; possible D gene TRBD1, 6 bases. Deletions cut 4 bases from V and 1 base from J, with 11 bases between. The CDR3 spans 14 residues. From germline, CDR1 is SGHRS and CDR2 YFSETQ. CDR3 loop: CASSSLTGNTEAFF. CDR3 DNA sequence: TGCGCCAGCAGCAGTTTGACAGGGAACACTGAAGCTTTCTTT.

The chain is built from TRBV23-1 and TRBJ2-1; D is undetermined. TRBV23-1 is noted as an ORF with a role that remains uncertain. Trimming pared 7 bases from V and 0 bases from J, leaving 13 bases between. The CDR3 loop spans 15 amino acids. CDR3 loop: CASTSSSSSYNEQFF. CDR3 DNA sequence: TGCGCCAGCACGTCTTCCTCCAGCTCCTACAATGAGCAGTTCTTC.

The chain is built from TRBV21-1 and TRBJ2-1; the table assigns TRBD2, which was not confirmed against the DNA. TRBV21-1 is a documented pseudogene. The CDR3 is 14 residues long. CDR3: CASSTRSSYNEQFF. CDR3 coding DNA: TGTGCCAGCAGCACGAGGAGCTCCTACAATGAGCAGTTCTTC.

This chain uses TRBV14 with TRBJ2-1, with 10 bases fitting TRBD2. V shed 3 bases and J 7 bases; nucleotides not matched to a gene: 9. The CDR3 sequence is 16 residues long. Germline V gene data show CDR1 as SGHDN and CDR2 as FVKESK. As DNA, the CDR3 is TGTGCCAGCAGCCAGGGACGTCCTAGCGGGAGTAATGAGCAGTTCTTC. This sequence encodes CASSQGRPSGSNEQFF.

The chain combines TRBV18 with TRBJ2-2, with D perhaps matching TRBD1 (5 bases). Germline CDR1 is KGHSH and CDR2 is LQKENI. Trimming took 6 bases from V and 6 from J, leaving 14 bases between them. The CDR3 loop spans 14 amino acids. CDR3 in DNA: TGTGCCAGCTCCCTTCGGCAGGGTTCCGGGGAGCTGTTTTTT. Encoded protein: CASSLRQGSGELFF.

The CDR3, as DNA: TGTGCCATCAGAGCTGATACCTACGAGCAGTACTTC. Its translation: CAIRADTYEQYF. The chain employs TRBV10-3 and TRBJ2-7; D is uncertain. This CDR3 is 12 amino acids long. V lost 6 bases and J 2 bases, leaving 8 bases between the germline ends. Germline V gene data show CDR1 as ENHRY and CDR2 as SYGVKD.